This T cell receptor (beta chain) was documented in a study of blood T cells in healthy people across ages. General study findings and limits: Estimates of total diversity, which came from one million sequenced T cells, were considered to be underestimates.

As for this clonotype: Its antigen is unidentified.

Primed by a sample-barcoded 5' primer and a J-beta primer mix, a second PCR proceeded for about 6 to 12 cycles. TCRdb processed the 5' RACE reads anew with MiXCR; each CDR3 protein has one entry. The sample contains some 1,800,000 distinct CDR3 sequences, about two fifths of which appear only once. The CDR3 has 16 residues. Germline V gives CDR1 SGHRS, CDR2 YFSETQ. The ends lost 0 bases at V and 3 bases at J; junction bases unmatched: 8. The TCR originated in a human donor in good health. The V call is TRBV5-1, the J call TRBJ2-7; 8 bases match TRBD2. Sample: blood. The CDR3 here is CASSLGGGGRLYEQYF. CDR3 in DNA: TGCGCCAGCAGCTTGGGTGGCGGGGGGCGCCTCTACGAGCAGTACTTC.